This T cell receptor (beta chain) is from a study of OX40 agonist ivuxolimab in advanced cancers. Germline loops: CDR1 SGHKS, CDR2 YYEKEE (reference sequence). The CDR3 runs to 16 residues. With 4 bases removed from V and 7 bases from J, the gap between germline ends came to 23 bases. The study, taken as a whole, reports: The authors also found low normalized T-cell clonal expansion in some nonresponders. Partial responders dosed at 0.1-3.0 mg/kg displayed clonal expansion ranking among the lowest.

Notes on this clone: The antigen is not known.

Sequencing used immunoSEQ multiplex PCR; TCRdb keeps in-frame clones, though not all of them. The sample includes some 11,000 clones, around 78% seen only once; the top ten take more than 15%. Here the sequenced sample was CD4+ or CD8+ T cells sorted from blood, taken in a trial of the OX40 agonist ivuxolimab. This TCR was recovered from an adult with an advanced solid tumor such as melanoma, head and neck, liver or kidney cancer. The chain joins TRBV5-5 to TRBJ1-1; no reliable D call. CDR3 DNA sequence: TGTGCCAGCAGCCCGGACCCTTTGGGGTTAAAAGATGAAGCTTTCTTT. Its translation is CASSPDPLGLKDEAFF.